These T cell receptor beta chains were read from a single sample in a study of blood T cell repertoires in COVID-19. Profiling relied on immunoSEQ multiplex PCR, and the TCRdb table lists in-frame clones only, not all of them. The repertoire has more than 95,000 clones, about nine tenths of them found once; the top ten carry roughly 1.9%. The specimen sequenced was peripheral blood. Source of these receptors: a human donor with active COVID-19. The donor label of this sample is uncertain. The CDR3 runs from the conserved cysteine through the conserved F or W. Each record gives: V gene, CDR3 protein.

TRBV9 CASSVGGTGHYEQYF
TRBV7-8 CASSLRTSSSYEQYF
TRBV19 CASSPRTAQNRPFDNSPLHF
TRBV30 CALSRGPPEAFF
TRBV28 CASSPDRGPIDTQYF
TRBV6-2/TRBV6-3 CASSYDRNGNTIYF
TRBV15 CATSSGTIGNTIYF
TRBV20-1 CSARGGYTF
TRBV5-1 CASSRGTGETLNTEAFF
TRBV4-1 CASSHDRVYNSPLHF
TRBV19 CASSKQGFGNTGELFF
TRBV27 CASTPRGTPHAGYGYTF
TRBV2 CASSPDRGPEKLFF
TRBV7-9 CASSLGANTEAFF
TRBV19 CASSLSGTAGQPQHF
TRBV4-1 CASSQASPGLAGGPYEQYF
TRBV30 CAWSKTGLQPQHF
TRBV19 CASSVSGSPAHEQYF
TRBV2 CASRKENSPLHF
TRBV7-2 CASSLAIRGNEQYF
TRBV7-9 CASSSSGLEGTDTQYF
TRBV2 CASSDLEETQYF
TRBV6-2/TRBV6-3 CASSYPPQAQYF
TRBV7-3 CASSPVGGNSPLHF
TRBV7-2 CASSPPDRGRGYGYTF
TRBV23-1 CASSRGRVDGEQYF
TRBV4-3 CASSPGQGRMGNEQFF
TRBV28 CASSSWTGTEAFF
TRBV9 CASSVSYNYGYTF
TRBV30 CAWSGQTNQPQHF
TRBV5-1 CASSLEGSVVSYNEQFF
TRBV18 CASSPEYNQPQHF
TRBV19 CASSTDLSGGNQPQHF
TRBV6-1 CASSESYSETQYF
TRBV13 CASSNGQSNSPLHF
TRBV12-1 CASSFISSYSPDTQYF
TRBV6-5 CASSRGFSGNTIYF
TRBV7-2 CASSTGTGIIIPLHF
TRBV5-1 CASSLPVSSYNEQFF
TRBV19 CASSMAAGNQETQYF
TRBV19 CASTPTGTGWNTEAFF
TRBV4-2 CASSQRTGDADTQYF